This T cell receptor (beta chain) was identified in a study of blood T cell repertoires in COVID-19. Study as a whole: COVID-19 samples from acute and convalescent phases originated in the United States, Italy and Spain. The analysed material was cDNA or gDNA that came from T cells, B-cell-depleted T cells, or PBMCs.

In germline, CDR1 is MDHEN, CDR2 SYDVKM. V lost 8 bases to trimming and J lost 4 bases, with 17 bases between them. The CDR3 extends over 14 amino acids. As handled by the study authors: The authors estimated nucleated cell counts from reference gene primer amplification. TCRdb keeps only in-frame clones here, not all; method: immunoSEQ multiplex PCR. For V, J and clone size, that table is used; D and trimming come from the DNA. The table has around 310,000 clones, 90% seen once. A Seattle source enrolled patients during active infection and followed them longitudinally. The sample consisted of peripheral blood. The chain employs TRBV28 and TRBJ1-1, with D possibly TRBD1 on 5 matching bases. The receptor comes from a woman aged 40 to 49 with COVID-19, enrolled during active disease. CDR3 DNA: TGTGCCAGCCCACCCGCGGGGCTCCCCACTGAAGCTTTCTTT. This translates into CASPPAGLPTEAFF.